This T cell receptor beta chain was recovered during a study of spatial heterogeneity in lung cancer. For the study at large: More than ten raw reads, on average, carried each unique TCR and UMI combination.

Using its own MiXCR run on the 5' RACE reads, TCRdb lists one record per CDR3 protein. The table shows about 44,000 distinct CDR3 sequences, with roughly 15% occurring only once. This clonotype has ten or more counts. Time point of the sample: sample taken at primary tumor resection. The donors, approximately 66 patients with untreated early-stage non-small cell lung cancer, provided the samples. This material consisted of PBMCs, taken at surgery. This TCR derives from a male donor with early-stage non-small cell lung cancer.

The CDR3 protein is CASSLTGASYEQYF. The CDR3 DNA reads TGTGCCAGCAGCCTGACAGGAGCTTCCTACGAGCAGTACTTC. The genes are TRBV3-1 and TRBJ2-7; TRBD1 might be the D (6 bases). Trimming left V 4 bases short and J 1 base short, with 11 bases between. The CDR3 extends over 14 amino acids. Germline CDR1 and CDR2: LGHDT and YNNKEL (reference sequence).